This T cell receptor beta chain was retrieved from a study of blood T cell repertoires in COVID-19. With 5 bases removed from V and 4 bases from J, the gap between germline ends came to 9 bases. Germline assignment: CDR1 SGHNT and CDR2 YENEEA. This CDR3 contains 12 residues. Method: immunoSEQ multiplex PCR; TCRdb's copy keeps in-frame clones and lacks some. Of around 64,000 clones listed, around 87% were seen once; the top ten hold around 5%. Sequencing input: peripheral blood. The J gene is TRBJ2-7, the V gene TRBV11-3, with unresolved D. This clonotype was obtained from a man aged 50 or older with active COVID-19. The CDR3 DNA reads TGTGCCAGCAGCCCGAGGCCTTACGAGCAGTACTTC. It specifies CASSPRPYEQYF.